The 7 T cell receptor beta chains listed next were all sequenced from one sample in a study of cytomegalovirus exposure and HLA in healthy donors (dated by TCRdb to about 2017). The protocol used for the library was the immunoSEQ multiplex PCR assay. A mixture of 60 forward primers for TCR Vbeta segments and 13 reverse primers for TCR Jbeta segments was used in the multiplex PCR. What TCRdb holds here is the immuneACCESS table cut down to in-frame rearrangements. Part of the clones is not present; checked against another copy, under half of the missing clones reflect an unresolved V gene, and the others are unexplained. Across this sample there are 150,000 to 200,000 clones, with almost 80% seen only once. The top ten hold more than 12% of the sample. Input material: PBMCs. These receptors all come from a man over 45 in good health and CMV-seropositive.

CDR3 amino acids: CASSGLTGLNTGELFF. In nucleotides, the CDR3 is TGTGCCAGCAGTGGACTGACAGGGTTGAACACCGGGGAGCTGTTTTTT. The J gene is TRBJ2-2, the V gene TRBV2, with 7 bases matching TRBD1. Germline V gene data show CDR1 as SNHLY and CDR2 as FYNNEI. V trimming: 4 bases; J trimming: 1 base; junction bases outside the gene matches: 6. The CDR3 extends over 16 amino acids.

This clone was counted a single time. The chain recombines TRBV5-8 with TRBJ2-3, with unresolved D. The CDR3 is made up of 15 amino acids. CDR1 is SGHTS, CDR2 YDEGEE, per germline. Between the trimmed V and J ends, which lost 0 bases and 10 bases, there was a span of 18 bases. Here the CDR3 DNA reads TGTGCCAGCAGCTTGGCCTACGGGTTCTCCTACGCGCAGTATTTT. It translates to CASSLAYGFSYAQYF.

This clone appeared a few times. The chain has TRBV28 and TRBJ1-2; D possibly corresponds to TRBD1 (6 bases). Trimming took 6 bases from V and 8 from J, leaving 16 bases between them. The CDR3 is 13 residues long. In germline, CDR1 is MDHEN, CDR2 SYDVKM. The CDR3 reads CASSGQTVGGYTF. Written as DNA, the CDR3 is TGTGCCAGCAGCGGACAGACCGTGGGGGGCTACACCTTC.

The chain uses TRBV11-2 and TRBJ2-7, with 8 nucleotides matching TRBD1. CDR1 and CDR2 (germline): SGHAT, FQNNGV. CDR3 length: 14 amino acids. Germline trimming cut 11 bases from V and 3 bases from J; bases unmatched to any gene: 12. The CDR3 is CAGGVGTGYYEQYF. The CDR3 DNA reads TGTGCCGGGGGCGTCGGGACAGGATACTACGAGCAGTACTTC.

This clone appeared a few times. The chain employs TRBV4-3 and TRBJ2-7, with 12 nucleotides matching TRBD1. The CDR3 covers 17 residues. The ends lost 2 bases at V and 6 bases at J; junction bases unmatched: 11. Germline V gene lookup returns CDR1 LGHNA and CDR2 YSLEER. The CDR3 protein is CASSQLGWGQGASEQYF. The CDR3 DNA reads as TGCGCCAGCAGCCAATTGGGGTGGGGACAGGGGGCGAGCGAGCAGTACTTC.

The J gene is TRBJ2-5, the V gene TRBV10-1; TRBD1 is a possible D gene (5 bases). The closer fit of TRBJ2-7 to the DNA end suggests the J call may be wrong. The CDR3 runs to 14 residues. The germline V gene has CDR1 WNHNN and CDR2 SYGVQD (reference sequence). CDR3 sequence: CASRTQGDSYEQYF. CDR3 in DNA: TGCGCCAGTAGGACGCAGGGTGACTCCTACGAGCAGTACTTC.

V is TRBV5-1 and J is TRBJ2-5; 9 bases are a match to TRBD1. This CDR3 is 15 amino acids long. Per germline, CDR1 SGHRS and CDR2 YFSETQ. V lost 4 bases, J lost 5 bases, and 9 bases stayed unmatched. CDR3 region: CASSTRQGVGETQYF. CDR3 sequence (DNA): TGCGCCAGCAGCACCCGACAGGGGGTCGGGGAGACCCAGTACTTC.